A few counts support the clone carrying this T cell receptor (beta chain). Its antigen is not known. Isolation of PBMCs was performed on around 9.4 ml fresh peripheral blood. The sample belongs to a study of T cells in Graves' hyperthyroidism and ophthalmopathy. Study details: The blood sample was taken at first diagnosis, before treatment began. Whole-study findings and limits: The authors' 13 V-J model separated ophthalmopathy from stable hyperthyroidism. Most thyroid clonotypes expanded above 0.001 appeared in blood too.

Trimming cost V 3 bases and J 4 bases; bases outside gene matches: 6. The CDR3 consists of 15 residues. Germline V CDR1 and CDR2: SEHNR, FQNEAQ (reference sequence). RNA transcripts yielded amplified TCR beta CDR3 regions. TCR CDR3 regions were first amplified by RT-PCR with HTBI primers. TCRdb fed the multiplex PCR reads into MiXCR, producing one record per CDR3 protein. The sample includes hundreds of thousands of distinct CDR3 sequences, 13% of them seen just once. Sequencing was done on a sample of blood. The chain combines TRBV7-9 with TRBJ2-1; 7 positions agree with TRBD2. This receptor was identified in a woman under 30 with Graves' hyperthyroidism. The CDR3 bases are TGTGCCAGCAGCTTGCGGGGCGGGAGTTACAATGAGCAGTTCTTC. It specifies CASSLRGGSYNEQFF. The whole variable domain, filled in from reference TRBV7-9 and TRBJ2-1, reads DTGVSQNPRHKITKRGQNVTFRCDPISEHNRLYWYRQTLGQGPEFLTYFQNEAQLEKSRLLSDRFSAERPKGSFSTLEIQRTEQGDSAMYLCASSLRGGSYNEQFFGPGTRLTVL.